The rows below give T cell receptor beta chains drawn from one sample of a study of PD-1 blockade in classical Hodgkin lymphoma. TCRdb's copy holds only in-frame clones and misses some; the assay was immunoSEQ multiplex PCR. The table has about 13,000 clones, around four fifths seen once; the top ten hold approximately 24%. The specimen was peripheral blood mononuclear cells (PBMCs), collected at baseline. The receptor set was obtained from a human donor with classical Hodgkin lymphoma. Both conserved end residues are part of each CDR3. The order of the fields is clone size, D gene, V gene, J gene, CDR3 DNA, CDR3 protein. D genes are given only for firm matches. Size tells how often a clone was seen (once, few, many) or the class of an expanded clone, and some rows leave it out.

>NA|NA|TRBV2|TRBJ1-2
TGTGCCAGCAGTGGACAGGAGAACTATGGCTACACCTTC
CASSGQENYGYTF
>NA|TRBD1|TRBV5-1|TRBJ1-2
TGCGCCAGCAGCTTGGGGGACAGGCCCTATGGCTACACCTTC
CASSLGDRPYGYTF
>few|TRBD2|TRBV4-3|TRBJ2-1
TGCGCCAGCAGCCTAGCGGGGGGGGGCTACAATGAGCAGTTCTTC
CASSLAGGGYNEQFF
>NA|NA|TRBV15|TRBJ1-3
TGTGCCACCAGCAGAGAAGTTTACTCTGGAAACACCATATATTTT
CATSREVYSGNTIYF
>NA|NA|TRBV5-1|TRBJ1-2
TGCGCCAGCAGCTTGGATTTGGGCAGGGGAAACTATGGCTACACCTTC
CASSLDLGRGNYGYTF
>NA|NA|TRBV4-2|TRBJ1-2
TGTGCCAGCAGCCAAACGGCTAACTATGGCTACACCTTC
CASSQTANYGYTF
>NA|NA|TRBV9|TRBJ2-2
TGTGCCAGCAGCCCACGCCCTGGACAGCCGAACACCGGGGAGCTGTTTTTT
CASSPRPGQPNTGELFF
>NA|TRBD1|TRBV18|TRBJ2-2
TGTGCCAGCTCACCACTGGGACAGGGGGCCTCCGGGGAGCTGTTTTTT
CASSPLGQGASGELFF
>once|TRBD1|TRBV6-5|TRBJ1-1
TGTGCCAGCAGCCAACAGGGGGGACTCACTGAAGCTTTCTTT
CASSQQGGLTEAFF
>NA|TRBD2|TRBV7-8|TRBJ2-3
TGTGCCAGCAGCTTCCAAACTAGCGGGGGGGCAGATACGCAGTATTTT
CASSFQTSGGADTQYF
>NA|NA|TRBV6-1|TRBJ1-2
TGTGCCAGCAGTGACACAGGGACCTATGGCTACACCTTC
CASSDTGTYGYTF
>NA|NA|TRBV28|TRBJ1-3
TGTGCCAGCAGTTCCCCCCGACTCATACGGGGCAACACCATATATTTT
CASSSPRLIRGNTIYF
>large|NA|TRBV5-6|TRBJ2-1
TGTGCCAGCTCCCCCATGCTTAGGGGCGGGTACAATGAGCAGTTCTTC
CASSPMLRGGYNEQFF
>NA|NA|TRBV5-1|TRBJ2-2
TGCGCCAGCAGCTTGGGACAGTCGAACACCGGGGAGCTGTTTTTT
CASSLGQSNTGELFF
>NA|NA|TRBV19|TRBJ1-6
TGTGCCAGTACCCTTGCGGGGGCGGCCATAAATTCACCCCTCCACTTT
CASTLAGAAINSPLHF
>NA|NA|TRBV6-1|TRBJ2-7
TGTGCCAGCAGTAGGGGGTCCTACGAGCAGTACTTC
CASSRGSYEQYF
>NA|NA|TRBV2|TRBJ2-4
TGTGCCAGCAGTTCCCAAGGGATCGGGATAGCCAAAAACATTCAGTACTTC
CASSSQGIGIAKNIQYF
>few|NA|TRBV27|TRBJ2-3
TGTGCCAGCAGTTTTCAGCGGGGCACAGATACGCAGTATTTT
CASSFQRGTDTQYF
>few|NA|TRBV2|TRBJ2-6
TGTGCCAGCAGTAAGGTCCGCTCTGGGGCCAACGTCCTGACTTTC
CASSKVRSGANVLTF
>NA|TRBD1|TRBV19|TRBJ1-1
TGTGCCAGTGCAAACAGGGGATTGGTTCGCGCTGAAGCTTTCTTT
CASANRGLVRAEAFF
>NA|NA|TRBV14|TRBJ1-4
TGTGCCAGCAGCCAACACCAGGGACGCGGGGCTAATGAAAAACTGTTTTTT
CASSQHQGRGANEKLFF
>few|NA|TRBV9|TRBJ1-1
TGTGCCAGCAGCGTAGGGGGGGAGACTGAAGCTTTCTTT
CASSVGGETEAFF
>NA|NA|TRBV7-3|TRBJ2-2
TGTGCCAGCAGCCCTAATGCGCCGGGGATCACCGGGGAGCTGTTTTTT
CASSPNAPGITGELFF
>NA|NA|TRBV6-5|TRBJ1-3
TGTGCCAGCAGTTATTTCCCACCCGTCTCTGGAAACACCATATATTTT
CASSYFPPVSGNTIYF
>few|NA|TRBV21-1|TRBJ2-2
TGTGCCAGCAGCAAAGACACTAGCGGGGGGAACACCGGGGAGCTGTTTTTT
CASSKDTSGGNTGELFF
>NA|TRBD1|TRBV28|TRBJ1-2
TGTGCCAGCAGGCGACAGGGGGCAAGTGGCTACACCTTC
CASRRQGASGYTF
>NA|NA|TRBV28|TRBJ2-7
TGTGCCAGCAGCTTGCCGGGAACCTACGAGCAGTACTTC
CASSLPGTYEQYF
>NA|TRBD1|TRBV10-2|TRBJ1-5
TGCGCCAGCAGTGAGGGGGACAGGGTCAATAGCAATCAGCCCCAGCATTTT
CASSEGDRVNSNQPQHF
>NA|NA|TRBV9|TRBJ2-7
TGTGCCAGCAGCCCCCGAAGTATGGGCGAGCAGTACTTC
CASSPRSMGEQYF
>NA|NA|TRBV11-3|TRBJ2-2
TGTGCCAGCAGCGACCGTGGGGCCCACGCCGGGGAGCTGTTTTTT
CASSDRGAHAGELFF
>medium-sized|NA|TRBV7-2|TRBJ1-1
TGTGCCAGCAGCCCCCGTAGCACTGAAGCTTTCTTT
CASSPRSTEAFF
>NA|TRBD1|TRBV4-3|TRBJ2-1
TGCGCCAGCAGCCAAGAAATGTTGTGGGGACAGGGGCCGTTCTTC
CASSQEMLWGQGPFF
>NA|TRBD1|TRBV7-9|TRBJ1-1
TGTGCCAGCAGCTTAGGGGACAGGGGATTGAACACTGAAGCTTTCTTT
CASSLGDRGLNTEAFF
>NA|NA|TRBV5-4|TRBJ2-5
TGTGCCAGCAGCCCTCGGACAGCAGAGACCCAGTACTTC
CASSPRTAETQYF
>NA|NA|TRBV18|TRBJ1-1
TGTGCCAGCTCACCAGTTCCTGGGCTAAGGGCTGAAGCTTTCTTT
CASSPVPGLRAEAFF
>NA|NA|TRBV7-9|TRBJ2-1
TGTGCCAGCAGCTTAGTTTACAATGAGCAGTTCTTC
CASSLVYNEQFF
>NA|NA|TRBV25-1|TRBJ2-7
TGTGCCAGCAGTGGTTATTACGAGCAGTACTTC
CASSGYYEQYF
>NA|TRBD1|TRBV2|TRBJ1-2
TGTGCCAGCAGCCCACTAGGACAGGTTCTGGGTGGCTACACCTTC
CASSPLGQVLGGYTF
>NA|NA|TRBV6-5|TRBJ1-5
TGTGCCAGCAGTTACTCCTGGGGCGTGGGTCAGCCCCAGCATTTT
CASSYSWGVGQPQHF
>NA|NA|TRBV7-2|TRBJ1-3
TGTGCCAGCAGCTTTAGGCGGCCGAGCTCTGGAAACACCATATATTTT
CASSFRRPSSGNTIYF
>NA|NA|TRBV29-1|TRBJ2-3
TGCAGCGTTGAGGGCCAGGGCACAGATACGCAGTATTTT
CSVEGQGTDTQYF
>NA|NA|TRBV9|TRBJ1-2
TGTGCCAGCAGCTCCCAGGGGAGGGGAGGTAACTATGGCTACACCTTC
CASSSQGRGGNYGYTF
>NA|NA|TRBV14|TRBJ2-7
TGTGCCAGCAGGACAGTCACCCTCGTTTCTTACGAGCAGTACTTC
CASRTVTLVSYEQYF
>few|NA|TRBV28|TRBJ1-6
TGTGCCAGCAGTTCAGGGTATAATTCACCCCTCCACTTT
CASSSGYNSPLHF
>NA|NA|TRBV2|TRBJ1-1
TGTGCCAGCTCGTTCATGAACACTGAAGCTTTCTTT
CASSFMNTEAFF
>NA|NA|TRBV4-3|TRBJ1-1
TGCGCCAGCAGGACGACAGTAAACACTGAAGCTTTCTTT
CASRTTVNTEAFF
>NA|NA|TRBV18|TRBJ2-5
TGTGCCAGCTCACCAAACCAAGAGACCCAGTACTTC
CASSPNQETQYF
>NA|TRBD2|TRBV5-8|TRBJ2-1
TGTGCCAGCAGCCGGACTAGCGGGGGTAACAATGAGCAGTTCTTC
CASSRTSGGNNEQFF
>NA|NA|TRBV18|TRBJ1-5
TGTGCCAGCTCACCACTCCACACGGGGACGGATCAGCCCCAGCATTTT
CASSPLHTGTDQPQHF
>once|TRBD1|TRBV19|TRBJ1-4
TGTGCCAGTAGTGCCCGGGACAGGGGTGAAAAACTGTTTTTT
CASSARDRGEKLFF
>NA|NA|TRBV4-2|TRBJ2-6
TGTGCCAGCAGCCAAGATATCAGAGGGGGCAGGGGACTCTCTGGGGCCAACGTCCTGACTTTC
CASSQDIRGGRGLSGANVLTF
>NA|NA|TRBV6-1|TRBJ1-1
TGTGCCAGCAGTGAACTTGGACGAGCTTTCTTT
CASSELGRAFF
>NA|NA|TRBV18|TRBJ2-5
TGTGCCAGCTCACCGCGAGAGGGCGAGACCCAGTACTTC
CASSPREGETQYF
>few|NA|TRBV11-2|TRBJ1-1
TGTGCCAGCACGGTAGTAGGGGGGCGGCGCACTGAAGCTTTCTTT
CASTVVGGRRTEAFF
>NA|NA|TRBV11-2|TRBJ2-1
TGTGCCAGCAGCTCCCACAGTACAAAGTCGGGGTTGTTCTTC
CASSSHSTKSGLFF
>NA|NA|TRBV6-5|TRBJ1-3
TGTGCCAGCAGTGGGCCCGACCACCGCGATTTT
CASSGPDHRDF
>NA|NA|TRBV5-1|TRBJ1-5
TGCGCCAGCAGCCTCGGTTATAGCAATCAGCCCCAGCATTTT
CASSLGYSNQPQHF
>NA|TRBD1|TRBV19|TRBJ1-5
TGTGCCAGTAGCCCGGGACAGAGCAATCAGCCCCAGCATTTT
CASSPGQSNQPQHF
>NA|NA|TRBV7-2|TRBJ2-7
TGTGCCAGCAGCTTAGTCCAAGGGGAGTACGAGCAGTACTTC
CASSLVQGEYEQYF
>NA|NA|TRBV11-1|TRBJ1-1
TGTGCCAGCAGCTCCGGGTGGCCAGGGTTTGGGAACACTGAAGCTTTCTTT
CASSSGWPGFGNTEAFF